This TCR beta chain was sequenced during a study of CD8 T cells in ankylosing spondylitis. The CDR3 is 15 amino acids. With 2 bases removed from V and 3 bases from J, the gap between germline ends came to 14 bases. Germline V gene sequence: CDR1 SGDLS, CDR2 YYNGEE. Study-wide results and caveats: A TCR beta motif made of about 8 highly homologous variants seemed typical of ankylosing spondylitis blood.

The TCR beta libraries were generated through quantitative 5'-RACE incorporating molecular barcodes. From the 5' RACE reads, TCRdb called clonotypes with MiXCR, one entry per CDR3 protein. The table has roughly 180,000 distinct CDR3 sequences, approximately 9% seen once. This clonotype appeared many times. The antigen remains undetermined. Sequenced input: blood, either unsorted or a sorted T cell fraction (not recorded which). The chain recombines TRBV9 with TRBJ1-1, with D tentatively TRBD1 (6 bases). This TCR derives from a female donor with ankylosing spondylitis or in good health (not recorded which). CDR3 sequence (DNA): TGTGCCAGCAGCGTTCCGGACAGTGCGCACACTGAAGCTTTCTTT. Translating it yields CASSVPDSAHTEAFF.